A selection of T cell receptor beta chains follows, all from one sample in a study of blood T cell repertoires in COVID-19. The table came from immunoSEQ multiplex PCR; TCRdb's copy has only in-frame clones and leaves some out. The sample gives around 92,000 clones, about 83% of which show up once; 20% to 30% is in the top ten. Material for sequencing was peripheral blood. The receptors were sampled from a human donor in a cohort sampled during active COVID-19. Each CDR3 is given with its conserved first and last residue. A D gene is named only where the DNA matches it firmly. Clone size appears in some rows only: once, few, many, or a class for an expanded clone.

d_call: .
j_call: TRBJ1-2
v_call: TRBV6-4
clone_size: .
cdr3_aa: CASSGGQGYGYTF
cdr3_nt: TGTGCCAGCAGTGGAGGTCAGGGCTATGGCTACACCTTC

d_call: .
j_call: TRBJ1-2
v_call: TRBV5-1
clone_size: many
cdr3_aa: CASSRTGDNYGYTF
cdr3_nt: TGCGCCAGCAGCCGCACAGGTGATAACTATGGCTACACCTTC

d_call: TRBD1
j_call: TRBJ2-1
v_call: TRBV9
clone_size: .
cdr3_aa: CASSPGTGEGEQFF
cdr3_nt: TGTGCCAGCAGCCCAGGGACAGGGGAAGGTGAGCAGTTCTTC

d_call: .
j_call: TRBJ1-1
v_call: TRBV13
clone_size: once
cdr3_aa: CASSLKGDTEAFF
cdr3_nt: TGTGCCAGCAGCTTAAAGGGGGACACTGAAGCTTTCTTT

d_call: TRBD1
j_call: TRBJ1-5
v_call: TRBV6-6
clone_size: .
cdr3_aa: CASSHRSGTGDNSNQPQHF
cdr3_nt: TGTGCCAGCAGTCATAGATCCGGGACAGGCGACAATAGCAATCAGCCCCAGCATTTT

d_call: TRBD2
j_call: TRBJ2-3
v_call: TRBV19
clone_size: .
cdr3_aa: CASKRGTSGEVDTQYF
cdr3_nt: TGTGCCAGTAAAAGGGGGACTAGCGGCGAAGTAGATACGCAGTATTTT

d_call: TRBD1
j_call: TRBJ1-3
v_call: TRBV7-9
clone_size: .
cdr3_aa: CASEDRGSGNTIYF
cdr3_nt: TGTGCCAGTGAAGACAGGGGATCAGGAAACACCATATATTTT

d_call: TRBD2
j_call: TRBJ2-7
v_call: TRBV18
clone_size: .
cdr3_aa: CASSPGLAGSYEQYF
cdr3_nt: TGTGCCAGCTCCCCGGGACTAGCGGGATCCTACGAGCAGTACTTC

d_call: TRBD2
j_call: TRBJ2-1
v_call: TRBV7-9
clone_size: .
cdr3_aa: CASSSTSGSSYNEQFF
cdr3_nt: TGTGCCAGCAGCTCGACTAGCGGGAGCTCCTACAATGAGCAGTTCTTC

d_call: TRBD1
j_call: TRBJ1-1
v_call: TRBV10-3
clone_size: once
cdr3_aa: CAISEHEGARSTEAFF
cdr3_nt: TGTGCCATCAGTGAACATGAGGGGGCGCGGAGCACTGAAGCTTTCTTT

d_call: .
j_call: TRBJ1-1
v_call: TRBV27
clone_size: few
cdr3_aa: CASSPIDRNTEAFF
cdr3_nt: TGTGCCAGCAGTCCAATTGATAGGAACACTGAAGCTTTCTTT

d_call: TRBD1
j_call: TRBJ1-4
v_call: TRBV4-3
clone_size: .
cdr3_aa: CASSQSQRQGASEKLFF
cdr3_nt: TGCGCCAGCAGCCAATCTCAGCGCCAGGGGGCAAGTGAAAAACTGTTTTTT

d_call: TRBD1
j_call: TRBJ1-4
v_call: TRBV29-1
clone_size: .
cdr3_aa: CSAQNYQGDHEKLFF
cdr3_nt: TGCAGCGCCCAAAACTACCAGGGGGACCATGAAAAACTGTTTTTT

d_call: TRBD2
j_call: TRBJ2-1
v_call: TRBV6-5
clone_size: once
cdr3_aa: CASSPLAGGRNEQFF
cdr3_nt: TGTGCCAGCAGCCCACTAGCGGGGGGGAGGAATGAGCAGTTCTTC

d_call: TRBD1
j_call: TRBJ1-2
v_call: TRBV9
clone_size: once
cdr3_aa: CASSARDRPNYGYTF
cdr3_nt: TGTGCCAGCAGCGCCCGGGACAGACCTAACTATGGCTACACCTTC

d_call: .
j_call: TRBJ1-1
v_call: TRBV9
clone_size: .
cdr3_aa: CASSPKSGGSTEAFF
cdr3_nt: TGTGCCAGCAGCCCCAAAAGCGGGGGAAGCACTGAAGCTTTCTTT

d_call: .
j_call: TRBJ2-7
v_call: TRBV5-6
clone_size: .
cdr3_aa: CASSLTGWDARSYEQYF
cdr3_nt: TGTGCCAGCAGCTTGACAGGGTGGGACGCAAGGTCCTACGAGCAGTACTTC

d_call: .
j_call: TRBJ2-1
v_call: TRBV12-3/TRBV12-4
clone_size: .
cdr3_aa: CASSFLNEQFF
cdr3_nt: TGTGCCAGCAGTTTCTTGAATGAGCAGTTCTTC

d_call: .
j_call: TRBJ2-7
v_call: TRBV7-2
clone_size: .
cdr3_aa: CASSLTGYEQYF
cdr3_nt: TGTGCCAGCAGCTTAACGGGCTACGAGCAGTACTTC

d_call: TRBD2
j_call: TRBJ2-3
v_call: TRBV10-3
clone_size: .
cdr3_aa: CAISERSGRGADTQYF
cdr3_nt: TGTGCCATCAGTGAGAGGAGCGGGAGGGGGGCAGATACGCAGTATTTT

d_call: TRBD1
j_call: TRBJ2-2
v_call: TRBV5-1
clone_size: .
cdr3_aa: CASSSQGANTGELFF
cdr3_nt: TGCGCCAGCAGCTCACAGGGGGCGAACACCGGGGAGCTGTTTTTT

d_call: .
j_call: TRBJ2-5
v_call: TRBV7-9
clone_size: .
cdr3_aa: CASSSRGAWETQYF
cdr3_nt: TGTGCCAGCAGCTCCCGGGGGGCCTGGGAGACCCAGTACTTC

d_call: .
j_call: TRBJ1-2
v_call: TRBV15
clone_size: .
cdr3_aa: CATSRVGAGASGYTF
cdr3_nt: TGTGCCACCAGCAGAGTCGGGGCGGGGGCGTCTGGCTACACCTTC

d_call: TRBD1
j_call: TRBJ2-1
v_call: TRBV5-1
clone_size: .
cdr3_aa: CASSYPDTGVKEGEEQFF
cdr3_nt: TGCGCCAGCAGCTACCCCGATACAGGGGTTAAGGAAGGTGAGGAGCAGTTCTTC

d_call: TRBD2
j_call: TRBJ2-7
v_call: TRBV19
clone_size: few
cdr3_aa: CASSRLAGGPYEQYF
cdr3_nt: TGTGCCAGTAGTAGACTAGCGGGAGGGCCCTACGAGCAGTACTTC

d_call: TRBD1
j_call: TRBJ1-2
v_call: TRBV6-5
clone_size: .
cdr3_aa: CASSPRDRDPYGYTF
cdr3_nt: TGTGCCAGCAGCCCCCGGGACAGGGACCCCTATGGCTACACCTTC

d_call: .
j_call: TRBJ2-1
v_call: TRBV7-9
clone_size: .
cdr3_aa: CASSLAVAGDEQFF
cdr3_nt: TGTGCCAGCAGCTTAGCGGTCGCGGGCGATGAGCAGTTCTTC

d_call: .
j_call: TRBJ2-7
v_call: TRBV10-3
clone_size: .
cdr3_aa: CAISGQEEAYEQYF
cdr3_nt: TGTGCCATCAGTGGACAGGAAGAAGCCTACGAGCAGTACTTC

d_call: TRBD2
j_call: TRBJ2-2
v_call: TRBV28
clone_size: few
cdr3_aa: CASSSPLAGDDTGELFF
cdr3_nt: TGTGCCAGCAGTTCTCCACTAGCGGGAGATGACACCGGGGAGCTGTTTTTT

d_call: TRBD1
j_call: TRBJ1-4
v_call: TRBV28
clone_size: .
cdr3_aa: CASSWGGGTANEKLFF
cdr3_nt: TGTGCCAGCAGTTGGGGTGGGGGGACAGCTAATGAAAAACTGTTTTTT

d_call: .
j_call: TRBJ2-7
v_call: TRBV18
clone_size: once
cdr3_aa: CASSPGREQYF
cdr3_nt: TGTGCCAGCTCACCAGGGCGCGAGCAGTACTTC

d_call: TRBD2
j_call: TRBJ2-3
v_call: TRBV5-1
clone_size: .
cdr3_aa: CASSLAGGQDTQYF
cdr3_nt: TGCGCCAGCAGCCTAGCGGGAGGGCAAGATACGCAGTATTTT

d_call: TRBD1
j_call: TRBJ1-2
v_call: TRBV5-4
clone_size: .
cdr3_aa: CASSVSGTEYGYTF
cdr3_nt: TGTGCCAGCAGCGTATCCGGGACAGAATATGGCTACACCTTC

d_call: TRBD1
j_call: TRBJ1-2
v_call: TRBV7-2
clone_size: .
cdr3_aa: CASSFTGTANYGYTF
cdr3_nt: TGTGCCAGCAGCTTTACCGGGACAGCTAACTATGGCTACACCTTC

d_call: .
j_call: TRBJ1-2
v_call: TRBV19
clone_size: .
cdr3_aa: CASSMNWGRGNYGYTF
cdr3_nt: TGTGCCAGTAGTATGAACTGGGGGCGCGGGAACTATGGCTACACCTTC

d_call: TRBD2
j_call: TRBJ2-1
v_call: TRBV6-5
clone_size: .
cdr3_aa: CASWEGYNEQFF
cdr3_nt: TGTGCCAGCTGGGAGGGCTACAATGAGCAGTTCTTC

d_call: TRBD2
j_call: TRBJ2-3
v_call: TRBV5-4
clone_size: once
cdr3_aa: CASSSTGTSGRLADTQYF
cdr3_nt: TGTGCCAGCAGCTCTACAGGGACTAGCGGGAGGTTAGCAGATACGCAGTATTTT

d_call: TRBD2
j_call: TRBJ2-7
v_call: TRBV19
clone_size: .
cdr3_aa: CASSMSLAGARRGEQYF
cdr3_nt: TGTGCCAGTAGTATGAGTCTAGCGGGGGCCCGGCGTGGGGAGCAGTACTTC

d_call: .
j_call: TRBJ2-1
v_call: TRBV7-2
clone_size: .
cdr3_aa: CASSLGLRGGNNEQFF
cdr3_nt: TGTGCCAGCAGCTTAGGGCTCAGGGGAGGGAACAATGAGCAGTTCTTC

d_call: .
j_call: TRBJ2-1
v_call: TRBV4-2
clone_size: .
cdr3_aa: CASSQDRYEQFF
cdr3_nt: TGTGCCAGCAGCCAAGATCGGTATGAGCAGTTCTTC

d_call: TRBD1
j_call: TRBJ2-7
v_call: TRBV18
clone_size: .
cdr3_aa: CASSLTGQGHEQYF
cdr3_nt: TGTGCCAGCTCGCTAACGGGACAGGGTCACGAGCAGTACTTC